This T cell receptor (beta chain) emerged from a study of cytomegalovirus exposure and HLA in healthy donors. Study in general: Early released data comprised around 79 million unique TCRs from HLA-typed donors.

Amplification used 60 Vbeta primers and 13 Jbeta primers. TCRdb's table, derived via immunoSEQ multiplex PCR, lists solely in-frame clones and lacks some. The top ten hold approximately 2.9% of the sample, which has about 200,000 clones, 80% to 90% seen once. General study points: Earlier results showed most TCR beta V segments being productive about 87% or about 30% of the time. TRBV6-2, TRBV6-3 and some other V segments were excluded as indistinguishable.

Germline loops: CDR1 KGHSH, CDR2 LQKENI. J lost 7 bases, V lost 2 bases, and 6 bases had no gene match. The CDR3 loop spans 15 amino acids. About this clone: Its matching antigen is unknown.

Sequencing was done on a sample of PBMCs. This rearrangement joins TRBV18 to TRBJ1-4; 8 bases line up with TRBD1. The receptor was derived from a man aged 30 to 45 in good health and CMV-seronegative. The CDR3 spells CASSPGTGVPEKLFF. CDR3 coding DNA: TGTGCCAGCTCACCAGGGACAGGCGTCCCTGAAAAACTGTTTTTT.